This passage covers 10 T cell receptor beta chains from one sample sequenced in a study of T cells in women clearing cervical HPV infection. Method: immunoSEQ multiplex PCR; TCRdb's copy keeps in-frame clones and lacks some. The table for this sample gives over 25,000 clones. Sequencing was done on a sample of blood buffy coat. These receptors were taken from a woman aged 18 to 75 with a cervical HPV16 infection that either progressed to CIN3+ or cleared (not recorded which).

About this clone: The CDR3 goes on 3 residues after the read ends, and that part is filled in from the germline J gene. The gene calls are TRBV12-3 or TRBV12-4 and TRBJ1-1, with 7 bases that match TRBD1. This CDR3 contains 13 residues. V shed 5 bases, J shed 0 bases, and the junction held 0 bases outside the gene matches. This CDR3 is CASSDRVNTEAFF. CDR3 DNA, as far as it was read: TGTGCCAGCAGTGACAGGGTGAACACTGAA.

To note about this clone: The read halts 3 residues ahead of the CDR3 end, with the missing end drawn from the germline J gene. The rearrangement joins TRBV20-1 to TRBJ2-4; D might be TRBD1 (5 bases). V was clipped by 3 bases and J by 4 bases, with 10 bases between them. Germline values: CDR1 DFQATT, CDR2 SNEGSKA (reference sequence). The CDR3 is made up of 13 amino acids. CDR3 DNA (partial): TGCAGTGCTAGTGCGGCAGGGAAAAACATT. It specifies CSASAAGKNI. The full CDR3 protein is CSASAAGKNIQYF.

Remarks on this clone: The read is 3 residues too short to cover the CDR3 end, so that end is filled in from the germline J gene. The chain uses TRBV2 and TRBJ2-1; D possibly corresponds to TRBD1 (5 bases). Between the trimmed V and J ends, which lost 7 bases and 5 bases, there was a span of 9 bases. The CDR3 extends over 12 amino acids. Germline V CDR1 and CDR2: SNHLY, FYNNEI. The CDR3 reads CASMGLDNEQFF. The CDR3 bases that were read are TGTGCCAGCATGGGGCTAGACAATGAG.

To note about this clone: The CDR3 goes on 3 residues after the read ends, and that part is filled in from the germline J gene. This chain links TRBV5-1 with TRBJ1-2; D is possibly TRBD1 (5 bases). The CDR3 runs to 14 residues. Trimming pared 1 base from V and 2 bases from J, leaving 9 bases between. Germline CDR1 and CDR2: SGHRS and YFSETQ. The sequenced CDR3 bases are TGCGCCAGCAGCTTGAAACAGGAGAACTATGGC. This sequence encodes CASSLKQENYG. The full CDR3 reads CASSLKQENYGYTF.

About this clone: From the germline J gene comes the end of the CDR3, since the read stops 3 residues before it. The chain couples TRBV20-1 to TRBJ2-1; 8 bases fit TRBD1. The CDR3 spans 13 residues. The J segment lost 8 bases and the V segment lost 5 bases, leaving 8 bases of the junction unmatched. Germline values: CDR1 DFQATT, CDR2 SNEGSKA (reference sequence). CDR3 DNA, as far as it was read: TGCAGTGCTGCGCCACAGGGGGTCGATGAG. Translation gives CSAAPQGVDE. In full, the CDR3 is CSAAPQGVDEQFF.

On this clone: The read stops 3 residues short of the end of the CDR3; the missing end is completed from the germline J gene. The chain links TRBV9 to TRBJ2-3; 13 nucleotides align to TRBD2. The J segment lost 2 bases and the V segment lost 4 bases, leaving 7 bases of the junction unmatched. Germline loops: CDR1 SGDLS, CDR2 YYNGEE. This CDR3 has 17 amino acids. CDR3 DNA, as far as it was read: TGTGCCAGCAGCTCCGGGACTAGCGGGACCCACACAGATACG. It codes for CASSSGTSGTHTDT. The full CDR3 is CASSSGTSGTHTDTQYF.

Of note for this clone: Coverage ceases 3 residues before the CDR3 finishes, and the germline J gene fills in the end. This chain uses TRBV5-1 with TRBJ2-5, with 7 bases fitting TRBD2. The junction had 6 bases not matched to a gene; V was cut back by 7 bases and J by 0 bases. From germline, CDR1 is SGHRS and CDR2 YFSETQ. The CDR3 is made up of 14 amino acids. This chain's CDR3 is CASRPTSYQETQYF. The sequenced CDR3 bases are TGCGCCAGCCGGCCGACTAGCTACCAAGAGACC.

With respect to this clone: The CDR3 is cut off 3 residues early in the read; its end comes from the germline J gene. The chain has TRBV2 and TRBJ2-3; 11 bases align to TRBD2. V trimming: 3 bases; J trimming: 1 base; junction bases outside the gene matches: 0. The CDR3 covers 15 residues. CDR1 and CDR2 from the germline V gene are SNHLY and FYNNEI. The CDR3 here is CASSETSGGTDTQYF. Incomplete CDR3 DNA: TGTGCCAGCAGTGAGACTAGCGGGGGCACAGATACG.

Concerning this clone itself: Sequencing ends 3 residues short of the CDR3 end; the germline J gene provides the rest. The chain uses TRBV29-1 and TRBJ1-3; D is perhaps TRBD1 (5 bases). With 7 bases removed from V and 7 bases from J, the gap between germline ends came to 20 bases. The V gene's germline CDR1 is SQVTM and CDR2 ANQGSEA. CDR3 length: 14 amino acids. CDR3 DNA, as far as it was read: TGCAGCGGCGCCCGGGACTCGGAGGGGAACACC. It is translated as CSGARDSEGNT. The full CDR3 is CSGARDSEGNTIYF.

Points on this clone: The sample holds other DNA sequences that translate to the same CDR3. The CDR3 region is CSAITSGQGSNQPQHF. CDR3 DNA (partial): TGCAGTGCTATCACTTCGGGACAGGGCTCCAATCAGCCC. This chain uses TRBV20-1 with TRBJ1-5; 9 bases line up with TRBD1. Read data end 3 residues before the CDR3 end; the end is taken from the germline J gene. The germline gives CDR1 DFQATT, CDR2 SNEGSKA (reference sequence). After removal of 4 bases from V and 3 bases from J, the junction contained 10 bases not matched to a gene. The CDR3 totals 16 residues.